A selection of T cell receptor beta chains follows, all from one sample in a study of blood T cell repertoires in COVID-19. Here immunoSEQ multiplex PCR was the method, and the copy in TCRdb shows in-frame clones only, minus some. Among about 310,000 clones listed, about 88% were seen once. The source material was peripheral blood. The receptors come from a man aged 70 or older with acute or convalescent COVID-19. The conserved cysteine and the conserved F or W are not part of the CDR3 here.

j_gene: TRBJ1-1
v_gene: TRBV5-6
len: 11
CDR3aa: ASSLVGSTEAF

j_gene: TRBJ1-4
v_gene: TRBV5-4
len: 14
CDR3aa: ASSRRTGGTNEKLF

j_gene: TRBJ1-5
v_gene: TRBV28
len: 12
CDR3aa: ASSTGQRDQPQH

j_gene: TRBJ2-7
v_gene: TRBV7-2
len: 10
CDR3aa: ASSSNRAQQY

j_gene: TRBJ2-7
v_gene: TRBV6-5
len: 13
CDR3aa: ASSSGTGGSYEQY

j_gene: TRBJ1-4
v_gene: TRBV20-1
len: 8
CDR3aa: SALEEKLF

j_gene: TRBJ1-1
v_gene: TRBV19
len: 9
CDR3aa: ASTAGNAAF

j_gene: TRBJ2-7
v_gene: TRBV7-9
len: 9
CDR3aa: ASAATYEQY

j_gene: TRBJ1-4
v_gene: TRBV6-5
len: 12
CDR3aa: ASSYLRDNEKLF

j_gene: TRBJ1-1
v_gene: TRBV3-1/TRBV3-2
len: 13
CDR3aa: ASSPSQVMNTEAF

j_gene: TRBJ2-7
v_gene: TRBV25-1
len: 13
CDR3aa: ASSEHRGGAGEQY

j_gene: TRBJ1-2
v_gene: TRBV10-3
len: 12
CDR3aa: AISESGTGVGYT

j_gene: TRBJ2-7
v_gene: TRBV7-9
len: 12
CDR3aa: ASSLTGAAYEQY

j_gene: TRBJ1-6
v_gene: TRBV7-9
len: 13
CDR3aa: ASSFAGVMNSPLH

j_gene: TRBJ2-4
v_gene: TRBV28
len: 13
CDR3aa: ASSHPRGGMNIQY

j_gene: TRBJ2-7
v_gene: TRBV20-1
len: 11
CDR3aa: SASSTSTYEQY

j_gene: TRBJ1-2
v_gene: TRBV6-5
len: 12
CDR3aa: ASSYRQGRYGYT

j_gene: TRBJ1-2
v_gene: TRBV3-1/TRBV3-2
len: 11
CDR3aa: ASSLVEGDGYT

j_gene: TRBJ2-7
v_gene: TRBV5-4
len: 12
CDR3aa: ASSLFNEAYEQY

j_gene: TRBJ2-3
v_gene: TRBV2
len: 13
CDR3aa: ASSAFGQGADTQY

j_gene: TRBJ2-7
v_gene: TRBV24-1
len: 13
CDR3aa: ATSDPGRGVYEQY

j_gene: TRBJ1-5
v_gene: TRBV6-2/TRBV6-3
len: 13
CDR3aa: ASSQGTGRYQPQH

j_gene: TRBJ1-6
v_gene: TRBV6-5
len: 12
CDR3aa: ASSLDRATRPLH

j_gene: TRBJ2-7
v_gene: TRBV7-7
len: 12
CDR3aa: ASSLGGQGYEQY

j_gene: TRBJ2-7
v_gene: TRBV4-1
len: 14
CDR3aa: ASSQGTTSGRYEQY

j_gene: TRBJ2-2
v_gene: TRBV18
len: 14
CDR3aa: ASSVQTGGRTGELF

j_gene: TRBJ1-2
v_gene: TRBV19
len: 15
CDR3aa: ASKPFSPGQGVYGYT

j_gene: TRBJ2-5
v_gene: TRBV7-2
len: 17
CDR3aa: ASSLAGSGSGRLRETQY

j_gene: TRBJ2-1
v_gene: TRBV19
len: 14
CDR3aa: ASNSGLAGPYNEQF

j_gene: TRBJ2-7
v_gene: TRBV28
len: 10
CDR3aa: ASSPLPGEQY

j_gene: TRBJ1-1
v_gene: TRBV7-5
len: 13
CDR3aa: VRSAQGSGNTEAF

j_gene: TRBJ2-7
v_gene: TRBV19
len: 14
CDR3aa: ASSERGRDRRYEQY

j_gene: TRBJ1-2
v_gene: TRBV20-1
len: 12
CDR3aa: SASVRGGTYGYT

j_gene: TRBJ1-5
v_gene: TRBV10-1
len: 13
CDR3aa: ATKSRDRGNQPQH

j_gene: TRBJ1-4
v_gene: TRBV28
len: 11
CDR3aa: ASSLPLNEKLF

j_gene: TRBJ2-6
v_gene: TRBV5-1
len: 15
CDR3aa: ASSLETGSSGANVLT

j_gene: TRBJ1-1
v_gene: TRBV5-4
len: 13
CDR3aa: ASQLVGGANTEAF

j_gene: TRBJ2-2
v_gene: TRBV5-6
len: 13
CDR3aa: ASSPVSTVTGELF

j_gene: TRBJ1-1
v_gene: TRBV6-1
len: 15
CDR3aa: ASSEAAGLFMNTEAF

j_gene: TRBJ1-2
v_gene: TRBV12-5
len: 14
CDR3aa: ASGLGDPGQGYGYT